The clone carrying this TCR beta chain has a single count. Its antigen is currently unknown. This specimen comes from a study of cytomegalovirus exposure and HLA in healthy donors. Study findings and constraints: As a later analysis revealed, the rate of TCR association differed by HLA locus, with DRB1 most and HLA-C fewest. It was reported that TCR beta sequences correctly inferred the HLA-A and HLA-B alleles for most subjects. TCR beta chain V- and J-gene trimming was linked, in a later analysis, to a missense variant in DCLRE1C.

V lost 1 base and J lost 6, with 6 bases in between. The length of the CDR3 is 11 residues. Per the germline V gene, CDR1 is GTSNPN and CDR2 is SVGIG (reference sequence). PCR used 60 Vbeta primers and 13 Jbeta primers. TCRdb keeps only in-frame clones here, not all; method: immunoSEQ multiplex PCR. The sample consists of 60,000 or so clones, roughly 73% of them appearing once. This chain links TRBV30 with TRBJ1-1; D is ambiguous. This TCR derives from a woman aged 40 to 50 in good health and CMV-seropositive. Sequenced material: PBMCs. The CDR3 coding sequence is TGTGCCTGGAGTGAGGGAGCTGAAGCTTTCTTT. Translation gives CAWSEGAEAFF.